A single sample gave rise to the 3 T cell receptor beta chains below, sequenced in a study of blood T cells in healthy people across ages. Combining a sample-barcoded 5' primer with a J-beta primer mix, a second PCR ran for about 7 to 11 cycles. One entry per CDR3 protein results from TCRdb running MiXCR on the 5' RACE reads. The sample lists 650,000 to 950,000 distinct CDR3 sequences, more than 40% seen once, with around 21% in the top ten. Input material: blood. Every receptor here comes from a man between 60 and 70 years old in good health.

The chain has TRBV7-2 and TRBJ2-7; D gene ambiguous. This CDR3 spans 12 amino acids. V lost 3 bases, J lost 9 bases, and 12 bases lay in between. Germline lookup yields CDR1 SGHTA and CDR2 FQGNSA. The CDR3 reads CASSLIYQGQYF. DNA for the CDR3: TGTGCCAGCAGCTTGATTTACCAAGGGCAGTACTTC.

The genes are TRBV10-3 and TRBJ1-5, with D possibly matching TRBD1 (5 bases). The CDR3 is 13 amino acids. CDR1 is ENHRY and CDR2 is SYGVKD in the germline V gene. V was trimmed by 6 bases and J by 5 bases, leaving 11 bases between them. The CDR3 DNA sequence: TGTGCCATCAGCCGGGACGTAGATCAGCCCCAGCATTTT. Translating gives CAISRDVDQPQHF.

The chain combines TRBV6-5 with TRBJ2-3, with a tentative D call TRBD2 (7 bases). V lost 2 bases, J lost 4 bases, and 13 bases lay in between. Germline CDR1 MNHEY, CDR2 SVGAGI. The CDR3 runs to 15 residues. CDR3 protein: CASSYGGGSADTQYF. CDR3 in DNA: TGTGCCAGCAGTTACGGGGGGGGCTCAGCAGATACGCAGTATTTT.